Listed below are T cell receptor beta chains from one sample, sequenced in a study of blood T cell repertoires in COVID-19. TCRdb's table, derived via immunoSEQ multiplex PCR, lists solely in-frame clones and lacks some. The sample has 120,000 to 150,000 clones, approximately 84% seen once. The sequenced sample was PBMCs or T cells enriched from blood (not recorded which). These receptors came from a woman aged 45-59 years with acute COVID-19. Both conserved end residues are part of each CDR3. A D gene is named only where the DNA matches it firmly. Clone size appears in some rows only: once, few, many, or a class for an expanded clone.

j_call,clone_size,v_call,d_call,cdr3_aa,cdr3_nt
TRBJ2-5,NA,TRBV5-1,NA,CASSLTAGSYETQYF,TGCGCCAGCAGCTTGACGGCAGGCTCCTATGAGACCCAGTACTTC
TRBJ1-6,NA,TRBV27,NA,CASSLSSAPGSLHSPLHF,TGTGCCAGCAGTTTATCGAGTGCCCCGGGATCCCTCCATTCACCCCTCCACTTT
TRBJ2-6,NA,TRBV3-1/TRBV3-2,NA,CASSQGPRWGPGANVLTF,TGTGCCAGCAGCCAAGGGCCCAGGTGGGGGCCTGGGGCCAACGTCCTGACTTTC
TRBJ2-3,NA,TRBV4-3,TRBD1,CASSQEASSRGSTDTQYF,TGCGCCAGCAGCCAAGAAGCCAGCTCCAGGGGGAGCACAGATACGCAGTATTTT
TRBJ1-5,NA,TRBV12-5,TRBD1,CASGLGQGEPQHF,TGTGCTAGTGGTTTGGGACAGGGGGAGCCCCAGCATTTT
TRBJ1-4,few,TRBV30,TRBD1,CAWSEGQGASLNEKLFF,TGTGCCTGGAGTGAGGGACAGGGGGCCTCCCTCAATGAAAAACTGTTTTTT
TRBJ2-7,few,TRBV7-2,TRBD1,CASSLGNRGRSYEQYF,TGTGCCAGCAGCTTAGGAAACAGGGGTCGGTCCTACGAGCAGTACTTC
TRBJ2-3,NA,TRBV5-1,TRBD2,CASRLAVSTDTQYF,TGCGCCAGCAGACTAGCGGTTAGCACAGATACGCAGTATTTT
TRBJ2-1,NA,TRBV9,NA,CASSGLQGSPNNEQFF,TGTGCCAGCAGCGGCTTACAGGGATCCCCAAACAATGAGCAGTTCTTC
TRBJ1-5,NA,TRBV30,NA,CAWSTQARGRYQPQHF,TGTGCCTGGAGTACTCAGGCCAGGGGAAGGTATCAGCCCCAGCATTTT
TRBJ2-2,NA,TRBV7-9,NA,CASSRGGRNTGELFF,TGTGCCAGCAGCAGAGGAGGGAGAAACACCGGGGAGCTGTTTTTT
TRBJ1-5,once,TRBV28,TRBD1,CASRPTGGGQPQHF,TGTGCCAGCAGACCCACAGGGGGGGGTCAGCCCCAGCATTTT
TRBJ1-3,NA,TRBV30,NA,CAWSVRGSGNTIYF,TGTGCCTGGAGTGTACGAGGTTCTGGAAACACCATATATTTT
TRBJ1-4,NA,TRBV7-2,TRBD1,CASSLNRGNEKLFF,TGTGCCAGCAGCTTAAACAGGGGAAATGAAAAACTGTTTTTT
TRBJ2-2,few,TRBV7-2,TRBD1,CASSLGRQGSNTGELFF,TGTGCCAGCAGCTTAGGTAGACAGGGATCGAACACCGGGGAGCTGTTTTTT
TRBJ1-1,NA,TRBV11-1,NA,CASSFSVNTEAFF,TGTGCCAGCAGCTTTTCAGTGAACACTGAAGCTTTCTTT
TRBJ2-1,NA,TRBV7-2,TRBD2,CASRVTAGGEGEQFF,TGTGCCAGCAGGGTGACGGCGGGAGGGGAAGGCGAGCAGTTCTTC
TRBJ1-1,NA,TRBV14,TRBD1,CASRRMGQGVTEAFF,TGTGCCAGCAGGAGAATGGGACAGGGTGTCACTGAAGCTTTCTTT
TRBJ1-3,NA,TRBV2,NA,CASSDSAGNTIYF,TGTGCCAGCAGTGACAGCGCTGGAAACACCATATATTTT
TRBJ2-1,NA,TRBV7-9,TRBD2,CASSARTSGAHNNEQFF,TGTGCCAGCAGTGCTCGGACTAGCGGAGCCCATAACAATGAGCAGTTCTTC
TRBJ2-1,NA,TRBV29-1,TRBD2,CSATPRLAGFNEQFF,TGCAGCGCCACCCCCCGACTAGCGGGGTTCAATGAGCAGTTCTTC
TRBJ1-5,NA,TRBV30,NA,CAWSTHGGSNQPQHF,TGTGCCTGGAGTACCCACGGCGGGAGCAATCAGCCCCAGCATTTT
TRBJ2-1,NA,TRBV5-1,NA,CASREAVSSYNEQFF,TGCGCCAGCAGGGAAGCGGTTAGCTCCTACAATGAGCAGTTCTTC
TRBJ1-2,NA,TRBV4-3,NA,CASSYGGLYGYTF,TGCGCCAGCAGCTACGGGGGTCTCTATGGCTACACCTTC
TRBJ1-3,NA,TRBV19,NA,CASSIAGRGGKTGIYF,TGTGCCAGTAGTATAGCTGGGCGAGGAGGGAAGACGGGCATATATTTT
TRBJ2-1,NA,TRBV7-3,TRBD2,CASSTGLAGVGEQFF,TGTGCCAGCAGCACAGGACTAGCGGGAGTTGGCGAGCAGTTCTTC
TRBJ2-3,once,TRBV11-1,TRBD1,CASSPRDRGTDTQYF,TGTGCCAGCAGCCCCCGGGACAGGGGCACAGATACGCAGTATTTT
TRBJ2-7,few,TRBV30,NA,CAWALGGAFNSYEQYF,TGTGCCTGGGCCTTGGGGGGTGCATTCAACTCCTACGAGCAGTACTTC
TRBJ2-4,NA,TRBV14,NA,CASSPASVQNIQYF,TGTGCCAGCAGCCCGGCCAGCGTCCAAAACATTCAGTACTTC
TRBJ1-1,NA,TRBV7-3,TRBD1,CASSPGQGVMDTEAFF,TGTGCCAGCAGCCCCGGACAGGGCGTTATGGACACTGAAGCTTTCTTT
TRBJ1-1,NA,TRBV30,NA,CAWSAQKGMNTEAFF,TGTGCCTGGAGTGCCCAAAAGGGGATGAACACTGAAGCTTTCTTT
TRBJ1-2,NA,TRBV4-3,NA,CASSQGDYGYTF,TGCGCCAGCAGCCAAGGAGACTATGGCTACACCTTC
TRBJ1-3,NA,TRBV5-5,NA,CASSRERQAAGGNTIYF,TGTGCCAGCAGCCGCGAAAGACAGGCCGCTGGAGGAAACACCATATATTTT
TRBJ2-7,NA,TRBV11-2,NA,CASSLVGSYEQYF,TGTGCCAGCAGCTTAGTCGGTTCCTACGAGCAGTACTTC
TRBJ2-7,NA,TRBV10-1,TRBD1,CASSRQGAYEQYF,TGCGCCAGCTCCAGACAGGGGGCTTACGAGCAGTACTTC
TRBJ2-2,few,TRBV18,NA,CASSPPIDRPFRELFF,TGTGCCAGCTCACCACCGATTGACAGGCCTTTCCGGGAGCTGTTTTTT
TRBJ2-1,once,TRBV4-3,TRBD2,CASSRLAGVLNEQFF,TGCGCCAGCAGCCGCCTAGCGGGAGTTCTTAATGAGCAGTTCTTC
TRBJ2-1,NA,TRBV15,NA,CATSSGTRFPDNEQFF,TGTGCCACCAGCAGTGGAACTAGGTTCCCAGACAATGAGCAGTTCTTC
TRBJ1-5,once,TRBV29-1,TRBD1,CSVEDRGKNQPQHF,TGCAGCGTTGAGGACAGGGGGAAGAATCAGCCCCAGCATTTT
TRBJ1-1,NA,TRBV27,TRBD1,CATNRGAAEAFF,TGTGCCACTAACAGGGGAGCGGCTGAAGCTTTCTTT
TRBJ1-1,once,TRBV6-5,NA,CASRGQLNTEAFF,TGTGCCAGCAGGGGACAACTGAACACTGAAGCTTTCTTT
TRBJ2-7,once,TRBV28,TRBD2,CASSRAGYEQYF,TGTGCCAGCAGCCGAGCGGGGTACGAGCAGTACTTC
TRBJ2-3,NA,TRBV3-1/TRBV3-2,TRBD1,CASSRADRGTQYF,TGTGCCAGCAGCCGTGCGGACAGGGGGACGCAGTATTTT
TRBJ2-1,NA,TRBV6-2/TRBV6-3,TRBD2,CASSYGGRATDEQFF,TGTGCCAGCAGTTACGGCGGGAGGGCCACGGATGAGCAGTTCTTC
TRBJ2-3,medium-sized,TRBV30,TRBD2,CAWSEKLAGGPDTQYF,TGTGCCTGGAGTGAAAAACTAGCGGGAGGGCCGGATACGCAGTATTTT
TRBJ2-1,NA,TRBV5-1,TRBD2,CASSRSVAGGRNEQFF,TGCGCCAGCAGCCGATCCGTAGCGGGAGGTCGGAATGAGCAGTTCTTC
TRBJ1-1,NA,TRBV30,NA,CAWSALTGWSPEAFF,TGTGCCTGGAGCGCCCTAACAGGGTGGTCCCCTGAAGCTTTCTTT
TRBJ1-2,NA,TRBV12-3/TRBV12-4,NA,CASGTGFPSYTF,TGTGCCAGCGGCACAGGGTTTCCGAGCTACACCTTC
TRBJ1-2,NA,TRBV11-2,NA,CASSLDRGDGYTF,TGTGCCAGCAGCTTAGACAGGGGCGATGGCTACACCTTC
TRBJ2-3,once,TRBV5-1,NA,CASSRRDRQGDTQYF,TGCGCCAGCAGCAGGAGGGACCGACAAGGGGATACGCAGTATTTT
TRBJ1-2,NA,TRBV19,TRBD1,CASAEKGASYGYTF,TGTGCCAGCGCTGAAAAGGGGGCGAGCTATGGCTACACCTTC
TRBJ2-2,NA,TRBV3-1/TRBV3-2,TRBD2,CASSQERGAGELFF,TGTGCCAGCAGCCAAGAGCGGGGGGCCGGGGAGCTGTTTTTT
TRBJ2-7,once,TRBV10-1,NA,CASGRGLFFLARYEQYF,TGCGCCAGCGGTAGGGGACTCTTCTTTCTAGCGAGGTACGAGCAGTACTTC
TRBJ2-7,NA,TRBV7-2,TRBD2,CASSTELGTSGINEQYF,TGTGCCAGCAGCACCGAACTTGGGACTAGCGGGATCAACGAGCAGTACTTC